The 8 T cell receptor beta chains given below trace back to one sample, sequenced in a study of cytomegalovirus exposure and HLA in healthy donors (dated by TCRdb to about 2017). Library creation used the immunoSEQ multiplex PCR assay. TCRdb's version of the immuneACCESS table is confined to in-frame rearrangements and falls short of the full clone set. An unresolved V gene accounts for under half of the shortfall where checked; the remainder is of unknown origin. This sample comprises some 140,000 clones, approximately 84% of them detected only once. Over 1.3% of the sample is taken by the ten largest. The sample was PBMCs. The receptors derive from a woman aged 30 to 39 in good health and CMV-seronegative.

A few counts support this clone. The CDR3 reads CAWSSLGDQPQHF. CDR3 bases: TGTGCCTGGAGCTCGCTGGGAGATCAGCCCCAGCATTTT. The chain couples TRBV30 to TRBJ1-5; D is unresolved. The CDR3 has 13 residues. V was clipped by 3 bases and J by 5 bases, with 11 bases between them. Germline CDR1 reads GTSNPN; CDR2 reads SVGIG (reference sequence).

The rearrangement joins TRBV4-1 to TRBJ2-7; 8 positions match TRBD1. This CDR3 comprises 16 residues. J was trimmed by 3 bases and V by 0 bases; bases with no gene match: 7. Germline CDR1 reads MGHRA; CDR2 reads YSYEKL. CDR3 sequence: CASSQDPRTGFYEQYF. The CDR3 DNA is TGCGCCAGCAGCCAAGATCCAAGGACAGGGTTCTACGAGCAGTACTTC.

The V call is TRBV15, the J call TRBJ2-7, with D perhaps matching TRBD2 (6 bases). This CDR3 region has 14 residues. The V end lost 1 base, the J end lost 3 bases, and 10 bases lay between the germline ends. The germline gives CDR1 LNHNV, CDR2 YYDKDF (reference sequence). The chain's CDR3 is CATSRGGTDYEQYF. The CDR3 DNA is TGTGCCACCAGCAGAGGCGGGACGGACTACGAGCAGTACTTC.

The CDR3 region has the DNA TGTGCCAGCAGCCGCGGGCAGGTCTATGGAAAACTGTTTTTT. Translating it yields CASSRGQVYGKLFF. The rearrangement links TRBV7-2 to TRBJ1-4; D uncertain. The CDR3 sequence is 14 residues long. CDR1 and CDR2 (germline): SGHTA, FQGNSA. V was cut by 5 bases and J by 10 bases, with 17 bases left in between. The variable domain in full, with the rest retrieved from reference TRBV7-2 and TRBJ1-4, is GAGVSQSPSNKVTEKGKDVELRCDPISGHTALYWYRQSLGQGLEFLIYFQGNSAPDKSGLPSDRFSAERTGGSVSTLTIQRTQQEDSAVYLCASSRGQVYGKLFFGSGTQLSVL.

This chain uses TRBV2 with TRBJ2-7, with a weak D call TRBD1 (5 bases). Per germline, CDR1 SNHLY and CDR2 FYNNEI. The length of the CDR3 is 12 residues. Deletions cut 6 bases from V and 3 bases from J, with 9 bases between. CDR3 protein: CASRVTDYEQYF. The CDR3 coding sequence is TGTGCCAGCAGAGTGACAGACTACGAGCAGTACTTC.

This clone occurred once. The chain links TRBV5-1 to TRBJ2-1, with 13 positions matching TRBD2. The CDR3 sequence is 15 residues long. CDR1 and CDR2 (germline): SGHRS, YFSETQ. The V gene end was trimmed by 2 bases and the J gene end by 9 bases; junction bases not matched to a gene: 5. This CDR3 reads CASSFRLAGGGEQFF. CDR3 coding DNA: TGCGCCAGCAGCTTCCGACTAGCGGGGGGAGGTGAGCAGTTCTTC.

The rearrangement links TRBV28 to TRBJ2-1; 14 nucleotides match TRBD2. Germline-derived CDR1 and CDR2 are MDHEN and SYDVKM. V lost 3 bases to trimming and J lost 7 bases; unmatched junction nucleotides: 11. This CDR3 contains 18 residues. CDR3 residues: CASSLTPTSGGASNEQFF. The CDR3 region has the DNA TGTGCCAGCAGTTTGACTCCGACTAGCGGGGGGGCCTCGAATGAGCAGTTCTTC.

The gene calls are TRBV18 and TRBJ2-5; TRBD1 matches 8 bases. From germline, CDR1 is KGHSH and CDR2 LQKENI. Germline trimming cut 8 bases from V and 4 bases from J; bases unmatched to any gene: 9. There are 14 residues in the CDR3. The CDR3 sequence is CASNGQGPTETQYF. CDR3 bases: TGTGCCAGCAACGGACAGGGCCCCACAGAGACCCAGTACTTC.